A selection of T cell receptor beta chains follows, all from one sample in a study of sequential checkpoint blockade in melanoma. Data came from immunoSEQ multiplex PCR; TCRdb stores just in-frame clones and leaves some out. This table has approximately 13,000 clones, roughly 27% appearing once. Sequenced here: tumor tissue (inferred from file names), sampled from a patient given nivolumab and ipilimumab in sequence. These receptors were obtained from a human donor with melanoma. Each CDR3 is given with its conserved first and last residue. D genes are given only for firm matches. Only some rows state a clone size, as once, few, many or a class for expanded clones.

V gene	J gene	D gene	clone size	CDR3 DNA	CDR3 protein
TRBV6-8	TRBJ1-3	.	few	TGTGCCAGCAGCGTCACCGGGACAACCGGAAACACCATATATTTT	CASSVTGTTGNTIYF
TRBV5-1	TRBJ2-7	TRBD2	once	TGCGCCAGCAGCTTGAAGACTAGCGGGAGGGCAAACACCTACGAGCAGTACTTC	CASSLKTSGRANTYEQYF
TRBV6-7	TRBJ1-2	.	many	TGTGCCAGCAGTCGAGACTATGGCTACACCTTC	CASSRDYGYTF
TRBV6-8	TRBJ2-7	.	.	TGTGCCAGCAGTTTGGGCAGATACTACGAGCAGTACTTC	CASSLGRYYEQYF
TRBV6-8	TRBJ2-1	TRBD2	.	TGTGCCAGCAGTTATAGGGCGGGAGGATTACAGTTCTTC	CASSYRAGGLQFF
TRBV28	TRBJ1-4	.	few	TGTGCCAGCTTTAAGGGGGGGTCTAATGAAAAACTGTTTTTT	CASFKGGSNEKLFF
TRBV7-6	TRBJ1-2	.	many	TGTGCCAGCAGCATATCGTGGAGGGGACATGGCTACACCTTC	CASSISWRGHGYTF
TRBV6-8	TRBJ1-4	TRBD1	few	TGTGCCAGCTCACGGGACAGGGCCTCTATCACGGAAAAACTGTTTTTT	CASSRDRASITEKLFF
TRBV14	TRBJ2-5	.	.	TGTGCCAGCAGCCAAGGGATTAGCGGTATCCAAGAGACCCAGTACTTC	CASSQGISGIQETQYF
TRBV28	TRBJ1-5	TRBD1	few	TGTGCCAGCAGTCCGGACAGGTCAGGAGGGTCCCAGCATTTT	CASSPDRSGGSQHF
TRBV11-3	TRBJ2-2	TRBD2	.	TGTGCCAGCAGCTTAGGCGGACTAGCGACGAACACCGGGGAGCTGTTTTTT	CASSLGGLATNTGELFF
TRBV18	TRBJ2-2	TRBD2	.	TGTGCCAGCTCACCCCAAGGGCCTTCGGGACTAGAATACCCCGGGGAGCTGTTTTTT	CASSPQGPSGLEYPGELFF
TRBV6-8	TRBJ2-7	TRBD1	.	TGTGCCAGCTCGGGACAGGATGTAACCTACGAGCAGTACTTC	CASSGQDVTYEQYF
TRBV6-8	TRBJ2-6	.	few	TGTGCCAGCACCCCGCCGCCGGGTAGGGCTGGGGCCAACGTCCTGACTTTC	CASTPPPGRAGANVLTF
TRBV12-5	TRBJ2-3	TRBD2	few	TGTGCCAGCACCCCGGGGGGGGGTACGCAGTATTTT	CASTPGGGTQYF
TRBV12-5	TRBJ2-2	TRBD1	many	TGTGCCACCCTCCCGGACAGGGGATTCACCGGGGAGCTGTTTTTT	CATLPDRGFTGELFF
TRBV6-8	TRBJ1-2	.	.	TGTGCCAGCAGTTACTCAGCAGGGGAACTCTATGGCTACACCTTC	CASSYSAGELYGYTF
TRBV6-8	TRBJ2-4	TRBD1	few	TGTGCCAGCAGCCCTGACGGGACAGGGGAAAACATTCAGTACTTC	CASSPDGTGENIQYF
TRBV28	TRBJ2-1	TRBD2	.	TGTGCCAGCAGTACGATCGTAGCGGGAGTAAATTACAATGAGCAGTTCTTC	CASSTIVAGVNYNEQFF
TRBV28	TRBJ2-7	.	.	TGTGCCAGCGGCCGGGACCCCAGCTCCTACGAGCAGTACTTC	CASGRDPSSYEQYF
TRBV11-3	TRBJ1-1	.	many	TGTGCCAGCAGCTTAGAACGGTCGTCGGGCACTGAAGCTTTCTTT	CASSLERSSGTEAFF
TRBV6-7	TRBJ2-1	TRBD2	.	TGTGCCAGCAGTTTCTCACTAGCGGGAGGCTGGGAGCAGTTCTTC	CASSFSLAGGWEQFF
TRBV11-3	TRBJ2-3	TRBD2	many	TGTGCCAGCAGCGTCCCCCTAGCGGGGGACACAGATACGCAGTATTTT	CASSVPLAGDTDTQYF
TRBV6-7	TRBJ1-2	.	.	TGTGCCAGCACCCGAGGGCATGCGGGGATCTTTAAGGTCGATGGCTACACCTTC	CASTRGHAGIFKVDGYTF
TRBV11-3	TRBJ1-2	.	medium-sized	TGTGCCAGCAGCTTTGAGCAAACTATTTATGGCTACACCTTC	CASSFEQTIYGYTF
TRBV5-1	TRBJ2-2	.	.	TGCGCCAGCAGCTTGCTTGCAGGGCTCTCCAGGGAGCTGTTTTTT	CASSLLAGLSRELFF
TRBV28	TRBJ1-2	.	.	TGTGCCAGCAGTTTACAGGGTCAGGAGGGCTACACCTTC	CASSLQGQEGYTF
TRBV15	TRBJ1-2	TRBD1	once	TGTGCCACCAGCAGAAACGACAGGGGAGACTATGGCTACACCTTC	CATSRNDRGDYGYTF
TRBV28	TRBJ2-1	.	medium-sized	TGTGCCAGCAGTTCGGGGAACCGACCCAACAATGAGCAGTTCTTC	CASSSGNRPNNEQFF